This T cell receptor (beta chain) was captured by sequencing in a study of blood T cell repertoires in COVID-19. Across the study: The study drew acute and convalescent COVID-19 samples from the United States, Italy and Spain. Nucleic acid was either cDNA or gDNA, and it came from T cells, B-cell-depleted T cells, or PBMCs.

V lost 1 base and J 0 bases, leaving 7 bases between the germline ends. Germline lookup yields CDR1 LNHNV and CDR2 YYDKDF (reference sequence). The CDR3 has 14 amino acids. In the authors' workflow: Using reference gene primer amplification, nucleated cell counts were estimated. Generated by immunoSEQ multiplex PCR, the TCRdb table keeps only in-frame clones and is missing some. V and J calls and clone size are copied from that table; D and trimming were computed from the DNA. Of approximately 280,000 clones detected, around 90% appear once; the ten largest clones hold approximately 8.5%. This receptor was obtained from a man aged 18 to 30 with active or convalescent COVID-19. The V gene is TRBV15, the J gene TRBJ2-7; D gene unclear. Material for sequencing was peripheral blood. The CDR3 protein is CATSRGAVSYEQYF. The CDR3, as DNA: TGTGCCACCAGCAGAGGTGCGGTCTCCTACGAGCAGTACTTC.